These 5 T cell receptor beta chains were sequenced from one sample in a study of T-cell reconstitution after alpha-beta-depleted transplantation in children. Unique molecular identifiers were used in preparing the TCRbeta library. TCRdb called the PCR reads again in MiXCR, with one record for every CDR3 protein. The sample contains under 140,000 distinct CDR3 sequences, 9% to 12% of which appear only once. Sequencing used PBMCs from the stem cell graft donor, obtained from the stem cell graft. These receptors came from a human donor who donated a stem cell graft to a child with acute lymphoblastic leukemia.

The sample holds many counts of this clonotype. V usage is TRBV2 and J usage is TRBJ1-4; unclear D gene. V gave up 6 bases and J gave up 0 bases, with 8 bases separating them. There are 14 residues in the CDR3. CDR1 is SNHLY and CDR2 is FYNNEI in the germline V gene. The CDR3 sequence: CASSYMATNEKLFF. The CDR3 nucleotides are TGTGCCAGCAGCTATATGGCAACTAATGAAAAACTGTTTTTT.

This clonotype was detected ten times or more. The J gene is TRBJ1-2, the V gene TRBV20-1, with TRBD1 matching 8 bases. Germline-derived CDR1 and CDR2 are DFQATT and SNEGSKA (reference sequence). This CDR3 has 12 amino acids. Trimming cost V 7 bases and J 3 bases; bases outside gene matches: 4. The CDR3 DNA reads as TGCAGTGTGGAGGACAGGGACTATGGCTACACCTTC. Its translation: CSVEDRDYGYTF.

This clonotype has at least ten counts. The chain carries TRBV5-6 and TRBJ1-2; D possibly corresponds to TRBD1 (6 bases). This CDR3 has 18 amino acids. CDR1 and CDR2 from the germline V gene are SGHDT and YYEEEE. V was trimmed by 0 bases and J by 6 bases, leaving 24 bases between them. The DNA of the CDR3 is TGTGCCAGCAGCTTGGGGGGACCCACAGGGACCTACACGAATGGCTACACCTTC. Its protein product is CASSLGGPTGTYTNGYTF. Variable domain in full (rest from reference TRBV5-6 and TRBJ1-2): DAGVTQSPTHLIKTRGQQVTLRCSPKSGHDTVSWYQQALGQGPQFIFQYYEEEERQRGNFPDRFSGHQFPNYSSELNVNALLLGDSALYLCASSLGGPTGTYTNGYTFGSGTRLTVV.

This clonotype was seen ten or more times. V and J are TRBV18 and TRBJ2-1; D is possibly TRBD1 (5 bases). Germline CDR1 KGHSH, CDR2 LQKENI. Trimming pared 3 bases from V and 7 bases from J, leaving 10 bases between. The CDR3 loop spans 13 amino acids. CDR3 DNA: TGTGCCAGCTCACCGGCCAGGGTTAATGAGCAGTTCTTC. It translates to CASSPARVNEQFF.

This clonotype has a count of ten or more. The chain recombines TRBV21-1 with TRBJ2-5; TRBD2 was called by the table and not checked on the DNA. TRBV21-1 is annotated as a pseudogene. The CDR3 runs to 16 residues. The CDR3 sequence is CASSTLAGGSQETQYF. Written as DNA, the CDR3 is TGTGCCAGCAGCACCTTAGCGGGGGGATCGCAAGAGACCCAGTACTTC.